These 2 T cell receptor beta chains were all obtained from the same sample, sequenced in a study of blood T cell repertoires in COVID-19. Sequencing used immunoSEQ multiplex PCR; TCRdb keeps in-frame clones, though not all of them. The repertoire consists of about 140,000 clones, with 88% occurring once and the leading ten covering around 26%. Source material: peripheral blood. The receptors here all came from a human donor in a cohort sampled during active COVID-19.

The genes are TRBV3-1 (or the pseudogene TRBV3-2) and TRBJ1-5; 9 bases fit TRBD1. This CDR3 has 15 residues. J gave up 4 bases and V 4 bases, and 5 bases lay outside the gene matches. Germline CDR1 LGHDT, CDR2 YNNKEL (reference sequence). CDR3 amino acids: CASSLGGTGNQPQHF. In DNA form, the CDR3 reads TGTGCCAGCAGCCTCGGCGGGACAGGGAATCAGCCCCAGCATTTT.

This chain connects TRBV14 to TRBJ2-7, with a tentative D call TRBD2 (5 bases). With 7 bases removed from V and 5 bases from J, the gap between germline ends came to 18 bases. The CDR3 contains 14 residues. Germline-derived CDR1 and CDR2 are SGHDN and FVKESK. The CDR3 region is CASNRGSVGNEQYF. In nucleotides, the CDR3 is TGTGCCAGCAACCGGGGTAGCGTGGGAAACGAGCAGTACTTC.